This T cell receptor beta chain was documented in a study of blood T cells in healthy people across ages. Study results and limitations: Long-lived donors had more naive CD4+ cells and higher diversity than aged donors. Diversity estimates from one million T cells were considered underestimates. Roughly linearly, TCR beta diversity per million T cells fell as age increased.

The CDR3 contains 13 residues. J gave up 6 bases and V 1 base, and 1 base lay outside the gene matches. Germline V gene lookup returns CDR1 MGHRA and CDR2 YSYEKL. A second PCR of roughly 7 to 11 cycles used a sample-barcoded 5' primer and a J-beta primer mix. MiXCR was run by TCRdb on the 5' RACE reads, yielding one entry per CDR3 protein. The sample shows approximately 2,000,000 distinct CDR3 sequences, 39% of them seen only once. In regard to this clonotype: What it binds is unknown.

V gene TRBV4-1 combines with J gene TRBJ1-2; 8 positions match TRBD1. The sequence came from a human donor in good health. Sequenced material: blood. The CDR3 bases are TGCGCCAGCAGCCAAGCGACAGGGGATGGCTACACCTTC. This translates into CASSQATGDGYTF.